Listed below are T cell receptor beta chains from one sample, sequenced in a study of breast tumors, draining lymph nodes, adjacent tissues. TCRdb re-called the multiplex PCR reads through MiXCR, storing one row per CDR3 protein. The table has some 150,000 distinct CDR3 sequences, around 33% seen once; the top ten hold 3% to 4.5%. Sequencing was performed on axillary lymph node tissue. The receptors were sampled from a female donor with breast cancer. Some clones in this sample may be carry-over from other donors' samples. Both conserved end residues are part of each CDR3.

J gene,V gene,CDR3 protein
TRBJ2-3,TRBV20-1,CSARGYGGVTDTQYF
TRBJ1-5,TRBV20-1,CSGRDNQNQPQHF
TRBJ1-6,TRBV6-1,CASSEAGGSTPLHF
TRBJ1-4,TRBV7-2,CASSRRTNEKLFF
TRBJ2-2,TRBV6-5,CASSYEAGLHTGELFF
TRBJ2-1,TRBV6-6,CASSSPRGSYNEQFF
TRBJ1-1,TRBV12-3/TRBV12-4,CASSFYRNTEAFF
TRBJ1-1,TRBV7-7,CASSLIRGTEAFF
TRBJ1-5,TRBV27,CASSLSGQGRWNQPQHF
TRBJ2-1,TRBV5-4,CASSGISGRLYNEQFF
TRBJ2-5,TRBV11-2,CASTIPGLAGAKETQYF
TRBJ1-2,TRBV12-3/TRBV12-4,CASSLNYGYTF
TRBJ2-7,TRBV12-3/TRBV12-4,CASRFRDRGNLYF
TRBJ2-1,TRBV10-2,CATLSLADTYNEQFF